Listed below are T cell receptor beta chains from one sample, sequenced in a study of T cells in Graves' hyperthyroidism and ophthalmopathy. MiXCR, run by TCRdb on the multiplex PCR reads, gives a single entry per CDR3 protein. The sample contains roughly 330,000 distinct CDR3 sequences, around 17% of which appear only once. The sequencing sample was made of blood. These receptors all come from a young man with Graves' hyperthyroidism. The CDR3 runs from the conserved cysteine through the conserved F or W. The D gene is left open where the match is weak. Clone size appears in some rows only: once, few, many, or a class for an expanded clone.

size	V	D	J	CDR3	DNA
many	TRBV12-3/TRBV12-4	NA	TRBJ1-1	CASGLQGATEAFF	TGTGCCAGCGGTCTACAGGGAGCAACTGAAGCTTTCTTT
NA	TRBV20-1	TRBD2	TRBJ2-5	CSARGGSGTSGKVIEETQYF	TGCAGTGCTAGAGGAGGGTCCGGGACTAGCGGGAAAGTTATTGAGGAGACCCAGTACTTC
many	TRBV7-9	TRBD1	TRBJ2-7	CASSFSRQGARNEQYF	TGTGCCAGCAGCTTCAGTCGACAGGGGGCGAGGAACGAGCAGTACTTC
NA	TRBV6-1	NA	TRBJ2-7	CASSPLAQGTYEQYF	TGTGCCAGCAGCCCCCTCGCCCAGGGCACCTACGAGCAGTACTTC
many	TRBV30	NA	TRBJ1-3	CAWSEGGSGNTIYF	TGTGCCTGGAGTGAAGGGGGCTCTGGAAACACCATATATTTT
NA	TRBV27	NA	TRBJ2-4	CASSLSAGMAKNIQYF	TGTGCCAGCAGTTTATCGGCCGGGATGGCCAAAAACATTCAGTACTTC
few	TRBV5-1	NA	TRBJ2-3	CASSLGASSTDTQYF	TGCGCCAGCAGCTTGGGGGCTTCTAGCACAGATACGCAGTATTTT
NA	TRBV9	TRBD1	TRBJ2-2	CASSLTGGLNTGELFF	TGTGCCAGCAGCTTGACAGGGGGCTTGAACACCGGGGAGCTGTTTTTT
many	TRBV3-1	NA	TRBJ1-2	CASSPADRLLSGYTF	TGTGCCAGCAGCCCGGCGGACAGACTCCTATCCGGCTACACCTTC
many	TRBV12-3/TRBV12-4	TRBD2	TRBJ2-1	CASSFSGSGGGNEQFF	TGTGCCAGCAGTTTTAGCGGGAGTGGGGGAGGCAATGAGCAGTTCTTC
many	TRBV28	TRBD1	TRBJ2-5	CASSPDRGPGETQYF	TGTGCCAGCAGTCCGGACAGGGGGCCCGGGGAGACCCAGTACTTC
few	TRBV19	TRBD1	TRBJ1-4	CASSPTSGTAGEKLFF	TGTGCCAGTAGTCCCACCTCCGGGACAGCCGGTGAAAAACTGTTTTTT
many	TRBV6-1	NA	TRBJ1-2	CASRRTGTNYGYTF	TGTGCCAGCAGAAGGACCGGGACTAACTATGGCTACACCTTC
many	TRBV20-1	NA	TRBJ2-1	CSARGGAYLDEQFF	TGCAGTGCTCGAGGAGGGGCTTACTTGGATGAGCAGTTCTTC
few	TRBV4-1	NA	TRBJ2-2	CASSQKDTGELFF	TGCGCCAGCAGCCAAAAGGACACCGGGGAGCTGTTTTTT
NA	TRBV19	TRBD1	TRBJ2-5	CASTALPGQQETQYF	TGTGCCAGTACGGCTTTACCGGGACAGCAAGAGACCCAGTACTTC
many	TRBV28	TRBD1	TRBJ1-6	CASMVGQDPPLHF	TGTGCCAGCATGGTCGGACAGGATCCACCCCTCCACTTT
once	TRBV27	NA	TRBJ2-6	CASKIGYSGANVLTF	TGTGCCAGCAAAATTGGCTACTCTGGGGCCAACGTCCTGACTTTC
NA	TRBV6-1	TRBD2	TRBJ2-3	CASRDGTSGSTDTQYF	TGTGCCAGCAGGGACGGGACTAGCGGAAGCACAGATACGCAGTATTTT
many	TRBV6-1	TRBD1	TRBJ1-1	CASSDRHRGGNTEAFF	TGTGCCAGCAGTGATCGGCACAGGGGAGGGAACACTGAAGCTTTCTTT
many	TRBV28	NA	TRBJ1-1	CASSPGPGPEAFF	TGTGCCAGCAGTCCGGGCCCAGGGCCTGAAGCTTTCTTT
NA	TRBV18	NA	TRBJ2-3	CASSPSQWDHHTDTQYF	TGTGCCAGCTCACCGTCGCAGTGGGACCACCACACAGATACGCAGTATTTT
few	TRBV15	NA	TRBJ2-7	CATSRDPLGSPEQYF	TGTGCCACCAGCAGAGATCCTTTAGGTTCCCCCGAGCAGTACTTC
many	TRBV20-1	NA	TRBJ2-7	CSAGRSLLLPEQYF	TGCAGTGCTGGCCGGAGTTTGCTCTTGCCCGAGCAGTACTTC
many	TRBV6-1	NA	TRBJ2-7	CASSRGTYEQYF	TGTGCCAGCTCACGTGGCACCTACGAGCAGTACTTC
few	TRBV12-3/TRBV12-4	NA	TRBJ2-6	CASGRSGANVLTF	TGTGCCAGCGGACGCTCTGGGGCCAACGTCCTGACTTTC
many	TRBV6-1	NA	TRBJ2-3	CASSSDPTDTQYF	TGTGCCAGCAGTTCGGACCCAACAGATACGCAGTATTTT
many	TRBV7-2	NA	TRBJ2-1	CASSLGRAIQFF	TGTGCCAGCAGCTTAGGGCGGGCCATCCAGTTCTTC
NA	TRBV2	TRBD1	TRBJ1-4	CASTGTGGEKLFF	TGTGCCAGCACCGGGACAGGGGGAGAAAAACTGTTTTTT
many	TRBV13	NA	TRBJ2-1	CASSDRDSPFNEQFF	TGTGCCAGCAGCGACCGGGACTCTCCTTTCAATGAGCAGTTCTTC
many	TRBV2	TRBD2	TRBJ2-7	CASSERLAAKNEQYF	TGTGCCAGCAGTGAGCGACTAGCGGCGAAAAACGAGCAGTACTTC
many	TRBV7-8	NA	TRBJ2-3	CASSSSWGTDTQYF	TGTGCCAGCAGTTCGTCTTGGGGCACAGATACGCAGTATTTT
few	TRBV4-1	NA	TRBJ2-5	CASSLLDSSETQYF	TGCGCCAGCAGCCTCTTGGACAGTTCGGAGACCCAGTACTTC
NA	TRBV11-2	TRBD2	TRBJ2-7	CASSQWVGRGQYF	TGTGCCAGCAGCCAGTGGGTCGGGAGGGGGCAGTACTTC
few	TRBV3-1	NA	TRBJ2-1	CASSLLHNEQFF	TGTGCCAGCAGCCTACTGCACAATGAGCAGTTCTTC
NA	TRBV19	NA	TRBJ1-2	CASSIDPGGVDYGYTF	TGTGCCAGTAGTATAGATCCGGGGGGAGTGGACTATGGCTACACCTTC
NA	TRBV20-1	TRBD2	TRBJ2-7	CSARGTSGPWEQYF	TGCAGTGCTCGCGGGACTAGCGGACCCTGGGAGCAGTACTTC
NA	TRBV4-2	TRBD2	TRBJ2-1	CASSQRAGGIDEQFF	TGTGCCAGCAGCCAACGAGCGGGAGGGATAGATGAGCAGTTCTTC
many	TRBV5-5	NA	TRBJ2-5	CASSLWVSGETQYF	TGTGCCAGCAGCTTGTGGGTCTCCGGGGAGACCCAGTACTTC
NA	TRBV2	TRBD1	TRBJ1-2	CASSPDRGANYGYTF	TGTGCCAGCAGCCCCGACAGGGGAGCTAACTATGGCTACACCTTC
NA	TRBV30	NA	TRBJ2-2	CAWSVRWGPGELFF	TGTGCCTGGAGTGTACGTTGGGGTCCCGGGGAGCTGTTTTTT
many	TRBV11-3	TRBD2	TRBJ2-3	CASSRGLASTDTQYF	TGTGCCAGCTCCCGGGGACTAGCGAGCACAGATACGCAGTATTTT
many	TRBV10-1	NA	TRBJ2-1	CASSVGNNEQFF	TGCGCCAGCAGTGTAGGAAACAATGAGCAGTTCTTC
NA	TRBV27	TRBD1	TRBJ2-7	CATSQGQGLGEQYF	TGTGCCACCTCACAGGGACAGGGGCTCGGGGAGCAGTACTTC
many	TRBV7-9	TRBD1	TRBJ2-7	CASSWTGSGEQYF	TGTGCCAGCAGTTGGACAGGGTCCGGCGAGCAGTACTTC
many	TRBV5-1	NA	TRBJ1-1	CASRQTNTEAFF	TGCGCCAGCAGACAGACGAACACTGAAGCTTTCTTT
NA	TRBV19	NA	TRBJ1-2	CASSRNYGYTF	TGTGCCAGTAGTCGTAACTATGGCTACACCTTC
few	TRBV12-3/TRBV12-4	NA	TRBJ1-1	CASSLLGTEAFF	TGTGCCAGCAGTTTGTTGGGGACTGAAGCTTTCTTT
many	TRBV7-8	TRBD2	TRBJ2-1	CASRTSGRAYNEQFF	TGTGCCAGCAGAACGAGCGGGAGGGCCTACAATGAGCAGTTCTTC
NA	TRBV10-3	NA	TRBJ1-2	CAISESNRAYGYTF	TGTGCCATCAGTGAGTCGAACAGGGCCTATGGCTACACCTTC
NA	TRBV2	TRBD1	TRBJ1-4	CAIRSGGSNEKLFF	TGTGCCATCCGGTCAGGGGGCAGTAATGAAAAACTGTTTTTT
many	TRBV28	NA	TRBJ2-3	CASSFPLTDTQYF	TGTGCCAGCAGTTTCCCGTTAACAGATACGCAGTATTTT
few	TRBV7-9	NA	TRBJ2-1	CASSSRRGSYNEQFF	TGTGCCAGCAGCTCCCGACGGGGCTCCTACAATGAGCAGTTCTTC
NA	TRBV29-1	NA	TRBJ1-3	CSVALGGNTIYF	TGCAGCGTCGCCCTAGGGGGAAACACCATATATTTT
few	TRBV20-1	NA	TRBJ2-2	CSARDETGELFF	TGCAGTGCTAGAGATGAAACCGGGGAGCTGTTTTTT
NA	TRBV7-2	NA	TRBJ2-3	CASSRAILPTDTQYF	TGTGCCAGCAGCCGGGCCATCCTCCCCACAGATACGCAGTATTTT
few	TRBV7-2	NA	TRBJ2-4	CASSLARDPLYIQYF	TGTGCCAGCAGCTTAGCTCGGGACCCCCTATACATTCAGTACTTC
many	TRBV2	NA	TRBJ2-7	CATGASYEQYF	TGTGCCACAGGGGCCTCCTACGAGCAGTACTTC
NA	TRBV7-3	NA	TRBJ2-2	CASSRSQNTGELFF	TGTGCCAGCAGCCGCTCTCAGAACACCGGGGAGCTGTTTTTT